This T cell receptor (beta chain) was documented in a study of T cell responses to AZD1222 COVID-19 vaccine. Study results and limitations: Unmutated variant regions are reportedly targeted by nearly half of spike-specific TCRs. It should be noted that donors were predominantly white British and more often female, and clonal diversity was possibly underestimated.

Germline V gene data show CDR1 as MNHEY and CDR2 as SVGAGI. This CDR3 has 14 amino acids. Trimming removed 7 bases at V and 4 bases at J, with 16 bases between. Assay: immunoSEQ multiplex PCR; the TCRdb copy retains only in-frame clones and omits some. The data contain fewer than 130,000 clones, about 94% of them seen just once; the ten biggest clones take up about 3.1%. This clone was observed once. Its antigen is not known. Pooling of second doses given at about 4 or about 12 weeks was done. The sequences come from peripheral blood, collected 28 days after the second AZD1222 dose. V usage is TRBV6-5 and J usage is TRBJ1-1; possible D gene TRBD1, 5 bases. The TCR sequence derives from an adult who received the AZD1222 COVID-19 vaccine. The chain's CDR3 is CASNGGVGSTEAFF. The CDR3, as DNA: TGTGCCAGCAATGGAGGGGTAGGGAGCACTGAAGCTTTCTTT.